Presented here are 9 T cell receptor beta chains from one specimen sequenced in a study of blood T cell repertoires in COVID-19 (dated by TCRdb to 2020 to 2022). Receptors were amplified or captured by the immunoSEQ multiplex PCR assay. TCRdb re-hosts the immuneACCESS table, in-frame sequences only. Its copies lack some clones; in the studies checked, an unresolved V gene accounts for under half of them, and the cause for the rest is not known. This sample lists about 35,000 clones; approximately 71% were detected once. The ten largest clones capture roughly 14% of the sample. Input material: peripheral blood. The receptors here all came from a man at least 80 years old with active or convalescent COVID-19.

The chain carries TRBV5-1 and TRBJ2-1; TRBD1 agrees at 7 bases. CDR3 length: 14 residues. The J segment lost 5 bases and the V segment lost 4 bases, leaving 6 bases of the junction unmatched. CDR1 is SGHRS, CDR2 YFSETQ, per germline. The CDR3 spells CASSITTGNNEQFF. The CDR3 coding sequence is TGCGCCAGCAGCATTACGACAGGGAACAATGAGCAGTTCTTC.

J is TRBJ2-3 and V is TRBV27; weak D call: TRBD1 (6 bases). The CDR3 spans 14 residues. Germline V lookup: CDR1 MNHEY, CDR2 SMNVEV (reference sequence). The ends were cut back, 6 bases at V and 3 bases at J, with 13 bases in the middle. The CDR3 coding sequence is TGTGCCAGCAGCCCGACAGGATTAACAGATACGCAGTATTTT. Translating it yields CASSPTGLTDTQYF.

The V and J genes are TRBV10-2 and TRBJ2-4; 12 bases line up with TRBD1. The CDR3 is made up of 19 amino acids. Germline V gives CDR1 WSHSY, CDR2 SAAADI. The V and J ends lost 4 bases and 3 bases, in that order; junction bases with no gene match: 13. CDR3 in amino acids: CASSGPGQGASPDKNIQYF. The CDR3 coding sequence is TGCGCCAGCAGTGGGCCGGGACAGGGGGCTAGCCCTGACAAAAACATTCAGTACTTC.

The rearrangement uses TRBV5-4 and TRBJ2-3; 12 nucleotides line up with TRBD2. Germline CDR1 reads SGHNT; CDR2 reads YYREEE (reference sequence). Unmatched junction bases numbered 6, after V lost 4 bases and J lost 3 bases. The CDR3 has 16 amino acids. In DNA, the CDR3 is TGTGCCAGCAGCCCCGGGACTAGCGGGCGGACAGATACGCAGTATTTT. Amino acids: CASSPGTSGRTDTQYF. Complete variable domain (other parts from reference TRBV5-4 and TRBJ2-3): ETGVTQSPTHLIKTRGQQVTLRCSSQSGHNTVSWYQQALGQGPQFIFQYYREEENGRGNFPPRFSGLQFPNYSSELNVNALELDDSALYLCASSPGTSGRTDTQYFGPGTRLTVL.

The gene calls are TRBV28 and TRBJ1-5; D is unclear. The CDR3 length is 13 residues. V lost 4 bases and J lost 0, with 4 bases in between. CDR1 MDHEN and CDR2 SYDVKM come from the germline V gene. The CDR3 bases are TGTGCCAGCAGTTCATTTAGCAATCAGCCCCAGCATTTT. It codes for CASSSFSNQPQHF.

Remarks on this clone: Distinct nucleotide sequences in the sample also encode this CDR3. The V gene is TRBV7-2, the J gene TRBJ2-6; D perhaps matches TRBD2 (7 bases). There are 16 residues in the CDR3. Trimming cost V 1 base and J 4 bases, with 11 bases left between them. The germline V gene encodes CDR1 SGHTA and CDR2 FQGNSA. This CDR3 reads CASSLVGGAGANVLTF. Here the CDR3 DNA reads TGTGCCAGCAGCTTAGTAGGGGGGGCGGGGGCCAACGTCCTGACTTTC.

This chain links TRBV25-1 with TRBJ2-7, with D possibly matching TRBD2 (6 bases). This CDR3 region has 14 residues. Germline CDR1 reads MGHDK; CDR2 reads SYGVNS. V was trimmed by 4 bases and J by 1 base, leaving 11 bases between them. In DNA form, the CDR3 reads TGTGCCAGCAGTGTTGGGGGGACGTCCTACGAGCAGTACTTC. Amino acid sequence: CASSVGGTSYEQYF.

This clone was observed a handful of times. In DNA, the CDR3 is TGCAGCGTTGGGACAGGGGATGGCGAGCAGTACTTC. Amino acids: CSVGTGDGEQYF. The V call is TRBV29-1, the J call TRBJ2-7; TRBD1 matches at 9 bases. The V gene's germline CDR1 is SQVTM and CDR2 ANQGSEA. The CDR3 runs 12 residues. Germline trimming cut 4 bases from V and 6 bases from J; bases unmatched to any gene: 4.

The DNA for the CDR3 is TGTGCCAGCTCACCGGGCGCTGACTCTGGAAACACCATATATTTT. It yields the protein CASSPGADSGNTIYF. V is TRBV18 and J is TRBJ1-3; no definite D call. Germline V gene lookup returns CDR1 KGHSH and CDR2 LQKENI. The CDR3 is 15 amino acids. V was clipped by 3 bases and J by 0 bases, with 9 bases between them.